Following are 30 T cell receptor beta chains from one sample sequenced in a study of lymphopenia after photon versus proton radiotherapy. Data came from immunoSEQ multiplex PCR; TCRdb stores just in-frame clones and leaves some out. This sample has approximately 53,000 clones, with about 92% found just once. The sample in question was peripheral blood, obtained from a patient treated with photon-based radiotherapy. The receptors were sampled from a woman aged 40 to 50 with cholangiocarcinoma.

The chain employs TRBV11-2 and TRBJ2-1; 15 bases line up with TRBD2. The CDR3 runs to 19 residues. Looked up from germline, CDR1 is SGHAT and CDR2 is FQNNGV. Unmatched junction bases numbered 13, after V lost 5 bases and J lost 5 bases. The DNA for the CDR3 is TGTGCCAGCAGCCTAAGGACTAGCGGGAGGGCCGCGCCGCACAATGAGCAGTTCTTC. Translated: CASSLRTSGRAAPHNEQFF. The full variable domain, rest sourced from reference TRBV11-2 and TRBJ2-1, is EAGVAQSPRYKIIEKRQSVAFWCNPISGHATLYWYQQILGQGPKLLIQFQNNGVVDDSQLPKDRFSAERLKGVDSTLKIQPAKLEDSAVYLCASSLRTSGRAAPHNEQFFGPGTRLTVL.

This sequence joins TRBV27 and TRBJ2-1; D tentatively reads TRBD1 or TRBD2 (6 bases each). The CDR3 contains 16 residues. V lost 7 bases, J lost 3 bases, and 19 bases lay in between. Looked up from germline, CDR1 is MNHEY and CDR2 is SMNVEV (reference sequence). CDR3 residues: CASTKRGESIYNEQFF. The CDR3 coding sequence is TGTGCCAGCACTAAGAGGGGGGAATCCATCTACAATGAGCAGTTCTTC.

To note about this clone: The DNA is left out, because the CDR3 cannot be placed on it with certainty; the CDR3 is given as TCRdb lists it. This chain joins TRBV28 and TRBJ2-7; the table's TRBD1 call for D was not verified on the DNA. In germline, CDR1 is MDHEN, CDR2 SYDVKM. The CDR3 length equals 15 residues, ends included. The CDR3 protein is CASSSSGQGVYEQYF.

The chain recombines TRBV2 with TRBJ2-3; 10 positions match TRBD2. This CDR3 has 14 residues. Germline trimming cut 5 bases from V and 7 bases from J; bases unmatched to any gene: 6. Per the germline V gene, CDR1 is SNHLY and CDR2 is FYNNEI. CDR3 sequence: CASSSIAGGYTQYF. CDR3 DNA: TGTGCCAGCAGTTCAATAGCGGGAGGATATACGCAGTATTTT.

This chain uses TRBV14 with TRBJ2-6; either TRBD1 or TRBD2 may fit D (5 bases each). CDR3 length: 14 residues. Looked up from germline, CDR1 is SGHDN and CDR2 is FVKESK. Trimming shortened V by 2 bases and J by 14 bases, and 16 bases separated the two germline ends. Here the CDR3 DNA reads TGTGCCAGCAGCCAAACCGGGACCCTCCCATTCCTGACTTTC. Translated: CASSQTGTLPFLTF.

The chain recombines TRBV5-1 with TRBJ2-1, with 9 bases identical to TRBD2. The V gene end was trimmed by 5 bases and the J gene end by 4 bases; junction bases not matched to a gene: 7. This CDR3 spans 15 amino acids. CDR1 is SGHRS and CDR2 is YFSETQ in the germline V gene. CDR3 DNA sequence: TGCGCCAGCAGACCCAGCGGGGGGCTATACAATGAGCAGTTCTTC. Protein: CASRPSGGLYNEQFF.

The gene calls are TRBV28 and TRBJ2-3, with TRBD2 identical over 8 bases. The CDR3 spans 16 residues. The germline CDR1 and CDR2 sequences are MDHEN and SYDVKM. The trim removed 6 bases at V and 2 bases at J, leaving 10 bases unmatched. The CDR3 spells CASSRPGLEATDTQYF. In DNA, the CDR3 is TGTGCCAGCAGCCGTCCGGGACTAGAGGCCACAGATACGCAGTATTTT.

Notes on this clone: One end of the junction varies from germline; a read error may be responsible. This chain joins TRBV4-2 and TRBJ2-7, with D possibly being TRBD1 or TRBD2 (5 bases each). The length of the CDR3 is 13 residues. CDR1 is LGHNA and CDR2 is YNFKEQ in the germline V gene. CDR3: CASSQGLTEKEDF. As DNA, the CDR3 is TGTGCCAGCAGCCAAGGGTTGACAGAAAAGGAGGACTTC.

The gene calls are TRBV28 and TRBJ2-3; D possibly uses TRBD1 or TRBD2 (5 bases each). Trimming took 5 bases from V and 6 from J, leaving 15 bases between them. Germline values: CDR1 MDHEN, CDR2 SYDVKM. The CDR3 has 14 amino acids. CDR3 amino acids: CASSREGRGDTQYF. For the CDR3, the DNA is TGTGCCAGCAGTAGAGAGGGGCGCGGGGATACGCAGTATTTT.

The CDR3 region is CASSRGFDEQYF. In DNA form, the CDR3 reads TGTGCCAGCAGTCGGGGGTTCGACGAGCAGTACTTC. The V call is TRBV6-1, the J call TRBJ2-7; possible D gene TRBD2, 6 bases. Trimming stripped 5 bases from V and 5 bases from J, with 10 bases between. The CDR3 runs to 12 residues. The germline gives CDR1 MNHNS, CDR2 SASEGT.

The chain employs TRBV7-8 and TRBJ2-3; TRBD2 might be the D (6 bases). The V gene's germline CDR1 is SGHVS and CDR2 FQNEAQ. The V and J ends lost 7 bases and 2 bases respectively, with 16 bases between them. This CDR3 region has 15 residues. The CDR3 is CASIVNGGFTDTQYF. CDR3 DNA: TGTGCCAGCATCGTGAACGGGGGATTCACAGATACGCAGTATTTT.

The CDR3 sequence is CASSTDTGELFF. CDR3 DNA: TGTGCCAGCTCGACTGACACCGGGGAGCTGTTTTTT. This chain connects TRBV18 to TRBJ2-2; D not resolved. The CDR3 is 12 amino acids. Trimming stripped 6 bases from V and 3 bases from J, with 5 bases between. Germline V CDR1 and CDR2: KGHSH, LQKENI.

This clone is termed medium-sized (0.01 to 0.1%). CDR3 region: CASSGGGVNEKLFF. CDR3 coding DNA: TGTGCCTCCTCGGGGGGAGGTGTTAATGAAAAACTGTTTTTT. The chain recombines TRBV30 with TRBJ1-4; possible D gene TRBD1, 5 bases. V was shortened by 7 bases and J by 4 bases, with 16 bases between the two germline ends. Germline CDR1 GTSNPN, CDR2 SVGIG (reference sequence). The CDR3 totals 14 residues.

The rearrangement joins TRBV5-1 to TRBJ1-1; D gene ambiguous. The germline V and J ends were trimmed by 1 base and 0 bases, with 7 bases remaining between them. This CDR3 region has 14 residues. In germline, CDR1 is SGHRS, CDR2 YFSETQ. The CDR3 DNA follows: TGCGCCAGCAGCTTGTACACCTTGAACACTGAAGCTTTCTTT. Translation: CASSLYTLNTEAFF.

This chain links TRBV2 with TRBJ2-7; 7 bases are shared with TRBD2. V trimming: 1 base; J trimming: 6 bases; junction bases outside the gene matches: 9. The CDR3 consists of 15 residues. From germline, CDR1 is SNHLY and CDR2 FYNNEI. The CDR3 protein is CASSEGAGVVGEQYF. The CDR3 region has the DNA TGTGCCAGCAGTGAAGGGGCGGGAGTAGTAGGCGAGCAGTACTTC.

V usage is TRBV19 and J usage is TRBJ1-1, with D tentatively TRBD1 (5 bases). Per the germline V gene, CDR1 is LNHDA and CDR2 is SQIVND (reference sequence). The CDR3 length is 15 residues. Trimming pared 3 bases from V and 4 bases from J, leaving 15 bases between. The CDR3 DNA reads as TGTGCCAGTAGTATGCAATCTGGGGCGAGCACTGAAGCTTTCTTT. This encodes CASSMQSGASTEAFF.

The chain carries TRBV28 and TRBJ1-2, with 7 bases that match TRBD1. Germline-derived CDR1 and CDR2 are MDHEN and SYDVKM. V lost 10 bases to trimming and J lost 0 bases; unmatched junction nucleotides: 2. The CDR3 consists of 12 residues. The CDR3 DNA reads as TGTGCCACCGGACAGGCTAACTATGGCTACACCTTC. It codes for CATGQANYGYTF.

This clone came up once. The chain carries TRBV6-1 and TRBJ2-4; D unclear. V lost 1 base to trimming and J lost 10 bases, with 8 bases between them. CDR1 and CDR2 from the germline V gene are MNHNS and SASEGT. The CDR3 has 12 residues. The CDR3 region has the DNA TGTGCCAGCAGTGAAGGGCAAGGGATTCAGTACTTC. This codes for CASSEGQGIQYF.

This rearrangement joins TRBV2 to TRBJ1-1, with D hard to call. The CDR3 has 15 residues. The V end was cut by 3 bases, the J end by 1 base, with 12 bases between. Germline-derived CDR1 and CDR2 are SNHLY and FYNNEI. Here the CDR3 reads CASSESRGGNTEAFF. Written as DNA, the CDR3 is TGTGCCAGCAGTGAGTCCCGGGGAGGGAACACTGAAGCTTTCTTT.

The chain links TRBV6-6 to TRBJ2-1, with D uncertain. The CDR3 runs 14 residues. Trimming pared 7 bases from V and 7 bases from J, leaving 17 bases between. The germline gives CDR1 MNHNY, CDR2 SVGAGI (reference sequence). The CDR3 protein is CASTQGSLGNEQFF. DNA for the CDR3: TGTGCCAGCACCCAAGGCAGTTTGGGGAATGAGCAGTTCTTC.

J is TRBJ2-2 and V is TRBV5-1, with D uncertain. The CDR3 is 15 amino acids. The ends were cut back, 6 bases at V and 3 bases at J, with 15 bases in the middle. Germline CDR1 and CDR2: SGHRS and YFSETQ. The CDR3 region has the DNA TGCGCCAGCAAATTTATGGACCTCGACACCGGGGAGCTGTTTTTT. Translation gives CASKFMDLDTGELFF.

The chain carries TRBV6-5 and TRBJ2-1, with D unclear. This CDR3 comprises 11 residues. V was clipped by 7 bases and J by 9 bases, with 10 bases between them. Germline V gives CDR1 MNHEY, CDR2 SVGAGI. The CDR3 DNA sequence: TGTGCCAGCAAGTCCATGAGTGAGCAGTTCTTC. Translating it yields CASKSMSEQFF.

The gene calls are TRBV14 and TRBJ1-6; no definite D call. The germline V gene has CDR1 SGHDN and CDR2 FVKESK. Trimming took 4 bases from V and 10 from J, leaving 11 bases between them. The CDR3 loop spans 13 amino acids. The CDR3 nucleotides read TGTGCCAGCAGCCCCTATGGGGTATCACCCCTCCACTTT. Translated: CASSPYGVSPLHF.

The chain has TRBV25-1 and TRBJ2-7; TRBD1 might be the D (6 bases). V lost 4 bases to trimming and J lost 6 bases, with 16 bases between them. CDR3 length equals 14 residues. In germline, CDR1 is MGHDK, CDR2 SYGVNS. In nucleotides, the CDR3 is TGTGCCAGCAGTGTATGGCAGGGGTCCGGCGAGCAGTACTTC. It yields the protein CASSVWQGSGEQYF.

J is TRBJ1-3 and V is TRBV9; D perhaps matches TRBD1 (5 bases). CDR1 is SGDLS and CDR2 is YYNGEE in the germline V gene. The CDR3 has 15 residues. V dropped 4 bases and J dropped 4 bases, with 15 bases sitting between them. CDR3: CASSHPGATGNTIYF. Here the CDR3 DNA reads TGTGCCAGCAGCCACCCCGGGGCGACGGGAAACACCATATATTTT.

This chain links TRBV5-1 with TRBJ1-1; tentatively, D is TRBD1 (5 bases). Trimming pared 3 bases from V and 0 bases from J, leaving 9 bases between. This CDR3 has 14 residues. Germline V lookup: CDR1 SGHRS, CDR2 YFSETQ. Here the CDR3 reads CASSWGGLNTEAFF. The CDR3 nucleotides are TGCGCCAGCAGCTGGGGCGGCCTGAACACTGAAGCTTTCTTT. Variable domain in full (rest from reference TRBV5-1 and TRBJ1-1): KAGVTQTPRYLIKTRGQQVTLSCSPISGHRSVSWYQQTPGQGLQFLFEYFSETQRNKGNFPGRFSGRQFSNSRSEMNVSTLELGDSALYLCASSWGGLNTEAFFGQGTRLTVV.

This sequence joins TRBV4-3 and TRBJ1-1, with a tentative D call TRBD1 (6 bases). Germline V gives CDR1 LGHNA, CDR2 YSLEER. The length of the CDR3 is 15 residues. The V and J ends lost 4 bases and 4 bases respectively, with 16 bases between them. CDR3 region: CASSREQGGITEAFF. Here the CDR3 DNA reads TGCGCCAGCAGCCGCGAACAGGGTGGTATCACTGAAGCTTTCTTT.

V and J are TRBV7-2 and TRBJ2-2; TRBD2 is a possible D gene (5 bases). Germline CDR1 is SGHTA and CDR2 is FQGNSA. V gave up 6 bases and J gave up 0 bases, with 17 bases separating them. This CDR3 is built from 17 residues. The CDR3 nucleotides read TGTGCCAGCAGTCGCCGGGGTGGGCAGACGAACACCGGGGAGCTGTTTTTT. It codes for CASSRRGGQTNTGELFF.

The rearrangement joins TRBV7-9 to TRBJ1-3, with D possibly matching TRBD1 (5 bases). Trimming took off 5 bases at V and 2 bases at J, with 16 bases between the two ends. CDR3 length equals 16 residues. Per the germline V gene, CDR1 is SEHNR and CDR2 is FQNEAQ (reference sequence). CDR3 region: CASSQAGRVTGNTIYF. CDR3 in DNA: TGTGCCAGCAGCCAGGCGGGCAGGGTAACTGGAAACACCATATATTTT.

V usage is TRBV9 and J usage is TRBJ2-5, with TRBD2 matching over 8 bases. The CDR3 totals 15 residues. Losses at the gene ends were 4 bases for V and 2 bases for J; bases not matched to a gene: 7. Germline V gene sequence: CDR1 SGDLS, CDR2 YYNGEE. The CDR3 DNA follows: TGTGCCAGCAGCCCCGGGGGGGGCGGACAAGAGACCCAGTACTTC. Translated, it gives CASSPGGGGQETQYF.